The rows below give T cell receptor beta chains drawn from one sample of a study of beta chain features in type 1 diabetes. Profiling relied on immunoSEQ multiplex PCR, and the TCRdb table lists in-frame clones only, not all of them. The sample holds 450,000 to 600,000 clones, 30% seen once. The sequencing input was naive CD4+ T cells from blood. The receptors stem from a man aged 18 to 29 in good health. Both conserved end residues are part of each CDR3. A D gene is named only where the DNA matches it firmly. Size is stated for part of the rows, as once, few or many counts, or as a class when the clone is expanded.

abundance | len | j_gene | v_gene | d_gene | CDR3aa | CDR3nt
few | 17 | TRBJ2-4 | TRBV28 | - | CASSPFVWGSTKNIQYF | TGTGCCAGCAGTCCATTCGTCTGGGGAAGTACCAAAAACATTCAGTACTTC
few | 12 | TRBJ1-1 | TRBV7-9 | - | CASSQVGTEAFF | TGTGCCAGCAGTCAAGTGGGTACTGAAGCTTTCTTT
- | 13 | TRBJ2-7 | TRBV13 | - | CASSLRGSYEQYF | TGTGCCAGCAGTCTCCGCGGCTCCTACGAGCAGTACTTC
- | 15 | TRBJ2-7 | TRBV30 | TRBD2 | CAWSRGTSGRYEQYF | TGTGCCTGGAGTCGCGGGACTAGCGGGAGGTACGAGCAGTACTTC
- | 14 | TRBJ2-1 | TRBV10-3 | - | CAISEEADYNEQFF | TGTGCCATCAGTGAGGAGGCAGACTACAATGAGCAGTTCTTC
- | 13 | TRBJ1-4 | TRBV29-1 | - | CSVTVGGHEKLFF | TGCAGCGTTACCGTCGGGGGACATGAAAAACTGTTTTTT
- | 14 | TRBJ1-2 | TRBV30 | TRBD1 | CAWSKDRGLRGYTF | TGTGCCTGGAGTAAGGACAGGGGGCTGAGAGGCTACACCTTC
- | 17 | TRBJ2-4 | TRBV7-8 | - | CASSLARVDVAKNIQYF | TGTGCCAGCAGCTTAGCGCGAGTGGATGTCGCCAAAAACATTCAGTACTTC
few | 15 | TRBJ2-3 | TRBV25-1 | - | CASSEYPGFTDTQYF | TGTGCCAGCAGTGAATATCCGGGATTCACAGATACGCAGTATTTT
- | 13 | TRBJ1-1 | TRBV7-9 | - | CASSKNGATEAFF | TGTGCCAGCAGCAAGAATGGAGCCACTGAAGCTTTCTTT
- | 14 | TRBJ2-7 | TRBV7-9 | TRBD1 | CASSRPQGGHEQYF | TGTGCCAGCAGCCGCCCACAGGGGGGACACGAGCAGTACTTC
few | 16 | TRBJ1-3 | TRBV7-9 | - | CASSLEATYSGNTIYF | TGTGCCAGCAGCTTAGAGGCCACTTACTCTGGAAACACCATATATTTT
few | 13 | TRBJ2-3 | TRBV29-1 | - | CSVNSGSTDTQYF | TGCAGCGTTAACTCTGGCAGCACAGATACGCAGTATTTT
- | 16 | TRBJ2-1 | TRBV21-1 | - | CASSNRDRGLYNEQFF | TGTGCCAGCAGCAACCGGGACAGGGGGCTTTACAATGAGCAGTTCTTC
- | 15 | TRBJ2-6 | TRBV23-1 | - | CASAQEGGRANVLTF | TGCGCCAGCGCCCAGGAGGGGGGCCGGGCCAACGTCCTGACTTTC
- | 13 | TRBJ1-5 | TRBV30 | - | CAWSDRLNQPQHF | TGTGCCTGGAGTGATCGGTTAAATCAGCCCCAGCATTTT
- | 14 | TRBJ2-2 | TRBV7-9 | - | CASTHQENTGELFF | TGTGCCAGCACCCACCAGGAGAACACCGGGGAGCTGTTTTTT
- | 13 | TRBJ2-3 | TRBV29-1 | - | CSVLAQVEDTQYF | TGCAGCGTTCTCGCGCAAGTAGAAGATACGCAGTATTTT
few | 16 | TRBJ2-3 | TRBV30 | - | CAWSLTSGYSTDTQYF | TGTGCCTGGAGTCTCACTTCGGGATATAGCACAGATACGCAGTATTTT
- | 14 | TRBJ2-3 | TRBV7-9 | - | CASSLDVSTDTQYF | TGTGCCAGCAGCTTAGACGTCAGCACAGATACGCAGTATTTT
- | 11 | TRBJ2-1 | TRBV6-6 | - | CASSYAGEQFF | TGTGCCAGCAGTTACGCTGGTGAGCAGTTCTTC
- | 13 | TRBJ2-6 | TRBV29-1 | - | CSARQSGANVLTF | TGCAGCGCCCGCCAGTCTGGGGCCAACGTCCTGACTTTC
- | 15 | TRBJ2-5 | TRBV7-2 | TRBD2 | CASSATSGNGETQYF | TGTGCCAGCAGCGCAACTAGCGGGAACGGGGAGACCCAGTACTTC
- | 14 | TRBJ2-2 | TRBV18 | - | CASSPDRLPGELFF | TGTGCCAGCTCACCTGACAGGCTACCCGGGGAGCTGTTTTTT
- | 15 | TRBJ2-5 | TRBV7-7 | TRBD1 | CASSLVVGDRETQYF | TGTGCCAGCAGCTTAGTGGTTGGGGACAGAGAGACCCAGTACTTC
- | 18 | TRBJ2-2 | TRBV7-2 | - | CASSPRFVGGSNTGELFF | TGTGCCAGCAGCCCCCGATTTGTAGGGGGATCGAACACCGGGGAGCTGTTTTTT
- | 14 | TRBJ2-7 | TRBV9 | - | CASSVVGEGNEQYF | TGTGCCAGCAGCGTAGTGGGAGAGGGCAACGAGCAGTACTTC
- | 16 | TRBJ2-1 | TRBV7-2 | - | CASSVSGTSSYNEQFF | TGTGCCAGCAGCGTTAGCGGTACTAGCTCCTACAATGAGCAGTTCTTC
- | 13 | TRBJ2-5 | TRBV5-1 | - | CASSFRAGETQYF | TGCGCCAGCAGCTTTCGAGCGGGAGAGACCCAGTACTTC
- | 15 | TRBJ2-5 | TRBV7-9 | - | CASSLGRGYQETQYF | TGTGCCAGCAGCTTAGGCAGGGGTTACCAAGAGACCCAGTACTTC
- | 15 | TRBJ2-5 | TRBV9 | TRBD1 | CASSVAPGGEETQYF | TGTGCCAGCAGCGTAGCGCCAGGGGGCGAAGAGACCCAGTACTTC
- | 15 | TRBJ2-1 | TRBV7-2 | - | CASSLAMGSYNEQFF | TGTGCCAGCAGCTTAGCTATGGGATCCTACAATGAGCAGTTCTTC
- | 13 | TRBJ2-3 | TRBV5-1 | - | CASSDGATDTQYF | TGCGCCAGCAGTGACGGAGCGACAGATACGCAGTATTTT
few | 15 | TRBJ2-7 | TRBV27 | TRBD2 | CASSFGSSGRYEQYF | TGTGCCAGCAGTTTCGGTTCTAGCGGGAGGTACGAGCAGTACTTC
- | 13 | TRBJ1-1 | TRBV7-6 | - | CASSSQWNTEAFF | TGTGCCAGCAGCTCCCAGTGGAACACTGAAGCTTTCTTT
- | 15 | TRBJ2-3 | TRBV29-1 | - | CSVARGRGGTDTQYF | TGCAGCGTTGCCCGGGGCAGGGGTGGCACAGATACGCAGTATTTT
few | 16 | TRBJ2-5 | TRBV5-1 | TRBD2 | CASSLGSLAGVETQYF | TGCGCCAGCAGCTTGGGAAGCCTAGCGGGAGTGGAGACCCAGTACTTC
- | 15 | TRBJ2-7 | TRBV9 | TRBD2 | CASSPRTSGPSEQYF | TGTGCCAGCAGCCCCCGGACTAGCGGGCCCTCCGAGCAGTACTTC
few | 14 | TRBJ2-7 | TRBV7-6 | TRBD1 | CASSPAGQGYEQYF | TGTGCCAGCAGCCCCGCGGGACAGGGGTACGAGCAGTACTTC
few | 16 | TRBJ2-5 | TRBV5-4 | TRBD2 | CASSDGLAVSQETQYF | TGTGCCAGCAGCGATGGACTAGCGGTCTCCCAAGAGACCCAGTACTTC